This T cell receptor beta chain comes out of a study of blood T cell repertoires in COVID-19. Under the authors' procedure: Estimates of nucleated cell counts were drawn from the amplification of reference gene primers. Some clones are missing from TCRdb's copy, which holds only in-frame ones; the method was immunoSEQ multiplex PCR. V and J calls plus clone size are reproduced from that table; the DNA served to infer D and trimming. This table holds approximately 210,000 clones, around four fifths found once. This CDR3 comprises 14 residues. From germline, CDR1 is SQVTM and CDR2 ANQGSEA. The V and J ends lost 6 bases and 1 base respectively, with 15 bases between them.

The rearrangement links TRBV29-1 to TRBJ1-1; D may be TRBD1 (6 bases). Specimen: peripheral blood. This receptor was obtained from a woman between 50 and 59 years old with active or convalescent COVID-19. The CDR3 loop is CSVAGTLKNTEAFF. The CDR3 nucleotides read TGCAGCGTAGCCGGGACACTTAAGAACACTGAAGCTTTCTTT.